Listed below are T cell receptor beta chains from one sample, sequenced in a study of cytomegalovirus exposure and HLA in healthy donors. Measured with immunoSEQ multiplex PCR; TCRdb has only the in-frame clones, and not every one. The top ten hold less than 9.5% of the sample, which has under 50,000 clones, around 94% seen once. Sequencing used PBMCs. The receptor set was obtained from a woman younger than 35 in good health and CMV-seropositive. Both conserved end residues are part of each CDR3. Each record gives: J gene, clone size, D gene, CDR3 length, V gene, CDR3 protein, CDR3 DNA. A D gene is named only where the DNA matches it firmly. Clone size is not always given. Where it is, it says once, few, many or a class for expanded clones.

j_call: TRBJ2-5
clone_size: NA
d_call: TRBD2
cdr3_length: 18
v_call: TRBV27
cdr3_aa: CASSLSRALAGVGETQYF
cdr3_nt: TGTGCCAGCAGTTTATCGAGGGCATTAGCGGGAGTGGGGGAGACCCAGTACTTC

j_call: TRBJ2-1
clone_size: NA
d_call: TRBD1
cdr3_length: 20
v_call: TRBV28
cdr3_aa: CASSQIARDRGLISYNEQFF
cdr3_nt: TGTGCCAGCAGTCAGATCGCCCGGGACAGGGGGCTCATCTCCTACAATGAGCAGTTCTTC

j_call: TRBJ1-1
clone_size: NA
d_call: NA
cdr3_length: 15
v_call: TRBV15
cdr3_aa: CATSRVFALNTEAFF
cdr3_nt: TGTGCCACCAGCAGAGTTTTTGCGCTGAACACTGAAGCTTTCTTT

j_call: TRBJ1-1
clone_size: NA
d_call: NA
cdr3_length: 11
v_call: TRBV28
cdr3_aa: CASESLTEAFF
cdr3_nt: TGTGCCAGCGAGAGCTTGACTGAAGCTTTCTTT

j_call: TRBJ2-1
clone_size: NA
d_call: TRBD2
cdr3_length: 18
v_call: TRBV12-5
cdr3_aa: CASGLVHLAGVEYNEQFF
cdr3_nt: TGTGCTAGTGGTTTGGTACACTTAGCGGGAGTTGAGTACAATGAGCAGTTCTTC

j_call: TRBJ2-6
clone_size: NA
d_call: TRBD1
cdr3_length: 18
v_call: TRBV23-1
cdr3_aa: CASSKGTGALSGANVLTF
cdr3_nt: TGCGCCAGCAGTAAAGGGACAGGGGCCCTCTCTGGGGCCAACGTCCTGACTTTC

j_call: TRBJ1-4
clone_size: NA
d_call: NA
cdr3_length: 14
v_call: TRBV7-2
cdr3_aa: CASSLILTNEKLFF
cdr3_nt: TGTGCCAGCAGCTTAATCTTAACTAATGAAAAACTGTTTTTT

j_call: TRBJ1-6
clone_size: NA
d_call: NA
cdr3_length: 13
v_call: TRBV7-7
cdr3_aa: CASSLGGGSPLHF
cdr3_nt: TGTGCTAGCAGCTTAGGAGGGGGTTCACCCCTCCACTTT

j_call: TRBJ1-4
clone_size: NA
d_call: TRBD1
cdr3_length: 14
v_call: TRBV27
cdr3_aa: CASSHDRADEKLFF
cdr3_nt: TGTGCCAGCAGTCACGACAGGGCCGATGAAAAACTGTTTTTT

j_call: TRBJ2-7
clone_size: NA
d_call: NA
cdr3_length: 15
v_call: TRBV19
cdr3_aa: CASSITAAGSYEQYF
cdr3_nt: TGTGCCAGTAGTATTACGGCGGCGGGCTCCTACGAGCAGTACTTC

j_call: TRBJ2-1
clone_size: NA
d_call: NA
cdr3_length: 11
v_call: TRBV20-1
cdr3_aa: CSAPLYNEQFF
cdr3_nt: TGCAGTGCCCCTCTCTACAATGAGCAGTTCTTC

j_call: TRBJ1-2
clone_size: NA
d_call: TRBD1
cdr3_length: 13
v_call: TRBV4-3
cdr3_aa: CASSQDQGGGYTF
cdr3_nt: TGCGCCAGCAGCCAAGATCAGGGGGGCGGCTACACCTTC

j_call: TRBJ2-1
clone_size: NA
d_call: TRBD2
cdr3_length: 16
v_call: TRBV7-8
cdr3_aa: CASSFGLAGGKGEQFF
cdr3_nt: TGTGCCAGCAGTTTCGGACTAGCGGGAGGGAAGGGGGAGCAGTTCTTC

j_call: TRBJ1-1
clone_size: NA
d_call: NA
cdr3_length: 14
v_call: TRBV7-9
cdr3_aa: CASSLQARVTEAFF
cdr3_nt: TGTGCCAGCAGCTTACAGGCCCGTGTCACTGAAGCTTTCTTT

j_call: TRBJ2-1
clone_size: NA
d_call: NA
cdr3_length: 14
v_call: TRBV7-8
cdr3_aa: CASSLRASVNEQFF
cdr3_nt: TGTGCCAGCAGCTTACGGGCTAGCGTTAATGAGCAGTTCTTC

j_call: TRBJ2-2
clone_size: NA
d_call: TRBD2
cdr3_length: 14
v_call: TRBV6-1
cdr3_aa: CASNSGRDTGELFF
cdr3_nt: TGTGCCAGCAATAGCGGGAGGGACACCGGGGAGCTGTTTTTT

j_call: TRBJ2-5
clone_size: few
d_call: TRBD1
cdr3_length: 17
v_call: TRBV2
cdr3_aa: CASSSQSGTGGWVTQYF
cdr3_nt: TGTGCCAGCAGTTCTCAGTCCGGGACAGGGGGTTGGGTGACCCAGTACTTC

j_call: TRBJ1-6
clone_size: NA
d_call: TRBD1
cdr3_length: 15
v_call: TRBV27
cdr3_aa: CASGSSGTGNSPLHF
cdr3_nt: TGTGCCAGCGGATCCTCCGGGACAGGCAATTCACCCCTCCACTTT

j_call: TRBJ2-6
clone_size: NA
d_call: NA
cdr3_length: 14
v_call: TRBV27
cdr3_aa: CASRDSSGANVLTF
cdr3_nt: TGTGCCAGCCGGGATAGCTCTGGGGCCAACGTCCTGACTTTC

j_call: TRBJ1-5
clone_size: NA
d_call: NA
cdr3_length: 14
v_call: TRBV28
cdr3_aa: CASSLLNINQPQHF
cdr3_nt: TGTGCCAGCAGTTTGTTGAACATAAATCAGCCCCAGCATTTT

j_call: TRBJ2-6
clone_size: NA
d_call: TRBD1
cdr3_length: 16
v_call: TRBV5-1
cdr3_aa: CASSLRTGAGANVLTF
cdr3_nt: TGCGCCAGCAGCTTACGGACAGGGGCAGGGGCCAACGTCCTGACTTTC

j_call: TRBJ2-1
clone_size: NA
d_call: TRBD1
cdr3_length: 17
v_call: TRBV7-9
cdr3_aa: CASSSGIRDSLYNEQFF
cdr3_nt: TGTGCCAGCAGCTCCGGAATTCGGGACAGCCTCTACAATGAGCAGTTCTTC

j_call: TRBJ2-2
clone_size: NA
d_call: NA
cdr3_length: 15
v_call: TRBV19
cdr3_aa: CASSITSGNTGELFF
cdr3_nt: TGTGCCAGTAGTATAACGAGCGGGAACACCGGGGAGCTGTTTTTT

j_call: TRBJ2-7
clone_size: NA
d_call: TRBD2
cdr3_length: 15
v_call: TRBV28
cdr3_aa: CASRNLAGASYEQYF
cdr3_nt: TGTGCCAGCAGGAATCTAGCGGGAGCGTCCTACGAGCAGTACTTC

j_call: TRBJ1-3
clone_size: NA
d_call: NA
cdr3_length: 15
v_call: TRBV6-1
cdr3_aa: CASSPTRGSGNTIYF
cdr3_nt: TGTGCCAGCAGTCCGACCAGGGGCTCTGGAAACACCATATATTTT

j_call: TRBJ1-2
clone_size: NA
d_call: NA
cdr3_length: 16
v_call: TRBV19
cdr3_aa: CASSIPWTAKNYGYTF
cdr3_nt: TGTGCCAGTAGTATACCCTGGACAGCAAAAAACTATGGCTACACCTTC

j_call: TRBJ2-3
clone_size: NA
d_call: TRBD1
cdr3_length: 16
v_call: TRBV6-5
cdr3_aa: CASSSRTGGETDTQYF
cdr3_nt: TGTGCCAGCAGTTCCCGGACAGGGGGGGAAACAGATACGCAGTATTTT

j_call: TRBJ2-1
clone_size: NA
d_call: TRBD2
cdr3_length: 15
v_call: TRBV9
cdr3_aa: CASSEGLVLGDEQFF
cdr3_nt: TGTGCCAGCAGCGAGGGACTAGTTTTGGGGGATGAGCAGTTCTTC

j_call: TRBJ1-5
clone_size: NA
d_call: NA
cdr3_length: 13
v_call: TRBV19
cdr3_aa: CASSTGANQPQHF
cdr3_nt: TGTGCCAGTAGTACAGGGGCAAATCAGCCCCAGCATTTT

j_call: TRBJ2-5
clone_size: NA
d_call: NA
cdr3_length: 17
v_call: TRBV7-2
cdr3_aa: CASRTPHGWDSQETQYF
cdr3_nt: TGTGCCAGCAGAACTCCTCATGGGTGGGACTCCCAAGAGACCCAGTACTTC

j_call: TRBJ2-7
clone_size: NA
d_call: TRBD2
cdr3_length: 14
v_call: TRBV6-5
cdr3_aa: CASSRTSGSYEQYF
cdr3_nt: TGTGCCAGCAGCAGGACTAGCGGGAGTTACGAGCAGTACTTC

j_call: TRBJ1-5
clone_size: NA
d_call: TRBD1
cdr3_length: 14
v_call: TRBV27
cdr3_aa: CASSQTGGHQPQHF
cdr3_nt: TGTGCCAGCAGTCAAACAGGGGGGCATCAGCCCCAGCATTTT

j_call: TRBJ2-1
clone_size: once
d_call: TRBD1
cdr3_length: 15
v_call: TRBV19
cdr3_aa: CASSTRDRGVAEQFF
cdr3_nt: TGTGCCAGTAGTACCCGGGACAGGGGGGTTGCTGAGCAGTTCTTC

j_call: TRBJ2-1
clone_size: NA
d_call: NA
cdr3_length: 15
v_call: TRBV6-4
cdr3_aa: CASSEAGDSYNEQFF
cdr3_nt: TGTGCCAGCAGTGAAGCGGGCGACTCCTACAATGAGCAGTTCTTC

j_call: TRBJ2-7
clone_size: NA
d_call: TRBD2
cdr3_length: 15
v_call: TRBV28
cdr3_aa: CASSPKVAGSYEQYF
cdr3_nt: TGTGCCAGCAGTCCGAAAGTAGCGGGATCCTACGAGCAGTACTTC

j_call: TRBJ2-3
clone_size: NA
d_call: TRBD2
cdr3_length: 16
v_call: TRBV6-4
cdr3_aa: CASSDSKAGTTDTQYF
cdr3_nt: TGTGCCAGCAGTGACTCGAAAGCGGGAACTACAGATACGCAGTATTTT

j_call: TRBJ1-4
clone_size: NA
d_call: NA
cdr3_length: 14
v_call: TRBV9
cdr3_aa: CASSADSYNEKLFF
cdr3_nt: TGTGCCAGCAGCGCGGACAGCTATAATGAAAAACTGTTTTTT

j_call: TRBJ2-7
clone_size: NA
d_call: NA
cdr3_length: 11
v_call: TRBV7-2
cdr3_aa: CASSPAGEQYF
cdr3_nt: TGTGCCAGCAGCCCCGCCGGCGAGCAGTACTTC

j_call: TRBJ2-1
clone_size: NA
d_call: NA
cdr3_length: 13
v_call: TRBV28
cdr3_aa: CASSLVRNNEQFF
cdr3_nt: TGTGCCAGCAGCCTGGTGAGAAACAATGAGCAGTTCTTC

j_call: TRBJ2-7
clone_size: NA
d_call: TRBD2
cdr3_length: 15
v_call: TRBV19
cdr3_aa: CASSSGLAGVYEQYF
cdr3_nt: TGTGCCAGTAGTTCGGGACTAGCGGGAGTCTACGAGCAGTACTTC

j_call: TRBJ1-5
clone_size: NA
d_call: TRBD1
cdr3_length: 16
v_call: TRBV14
cdr3_aa: CASSQDRQGDDQPQHF
cdr3_nt: TGTGCCAGCAGCCAAGATCGGCAGGGGGACGATCAGCCCCAGCATTTT

j_call: TRBJ2-3
clone_size: NA
d_call: NA
cdr3_length: 15
v_call: TRBV6-4
cdr3_aa: CASSEGAGSTDTQYF
cdr3_nt: TGTGCCAGCAGTGAAGGGGCGGGAAGCACAGATACGCAGTATTTT

j_call: TRBJ2-7
clone_size: once
d_call: NA
cdr3_length: 14
v_call: TRBV7-6
cdr3_aa: CASSFGDSSYEQYF
cdr3_nt: TGTGCCAGCAGCTTCGGGGATAGCTCCTACGAGCAGTACTTC